This note documents a single T cell receptor (beta chain) sequence. The antigen is unknown. This entry belongs to a study of CD8+CD57+ T cells in acquired aplastic anemia. Study-wide background: The average for DNA from sorted CD4+ and CD8+ cells was 2.5 to 4 ug. Study-level results: No significant patient-versus-control difference appeared in CD8+ Simpson's diversity.

Germline assignment: CDR1 LNHDA and CDR2 SQIVND (reference sequence). The CDR3 sequence is 14 residues long. V lost 1 base and J 8 bases, leaving 12 bases between the germline ends. Genomic DNA was employed as the template in profiling TCR beta VDJ and CDR3. Using its own MiXCR run on the reads, TCRdb lists one record per CDR3 protein. The sample lists 250,000 to 300,000 distinct CDR3 sequences, about three fifths seen once, with roughly 1.3% in the top ten. Previously, flow cytometry had revealed CD8+CD57+ cell expansion in the patients chosen for sequencing. V and J are TRBV19 and TRBJ1-5; weak D call: TRBD1 (6 bases). The sequence was collected from a human donor with aplastic anemia. Sequenced input: sorted CD4+, CD8+, or CD8+CD57+ T cells (not recorded which) from PBMCs. The CDR3 sequence is CASSIGPRGEPQHF. CDR3 in DNA: TGTGCCAGTAGTATAGGCCCCAGGGGTGAGCCCCAGCATTTT.